The TCR beta chain described here comes from a study of blood T cell repertoires in COVID-19. The protocol was immunoSEQ multiplex PCR, while the TCRdb copy is restricted to in-frame clones and leaves out a portion. The sample lists some 150,000 clones; 80% to 90% were seen once. From germline, CDR1 is SNHLY and CDR2 FYNNEI. Between the trimmed V and J ends, which lost 4 bases and 1 base, there was a span of 18 bases. The CDR3 consists of 17 residues. The chain uses TRBV2 and TRBJ2-3; possibly TRBD1 for D (6 bases). The sequence derives from a man between 65 and 85 years old with acute or convalescent COVID-19. The specimen sequenced was peripheral blood. The CDR3 is CASSAGTLGIRTDTQYF. CDR3 sequence (DNA): TGTGCCAGCAGTGCCGGGACACTCGGGATTCGCACAGATACGCAGTATTTT.